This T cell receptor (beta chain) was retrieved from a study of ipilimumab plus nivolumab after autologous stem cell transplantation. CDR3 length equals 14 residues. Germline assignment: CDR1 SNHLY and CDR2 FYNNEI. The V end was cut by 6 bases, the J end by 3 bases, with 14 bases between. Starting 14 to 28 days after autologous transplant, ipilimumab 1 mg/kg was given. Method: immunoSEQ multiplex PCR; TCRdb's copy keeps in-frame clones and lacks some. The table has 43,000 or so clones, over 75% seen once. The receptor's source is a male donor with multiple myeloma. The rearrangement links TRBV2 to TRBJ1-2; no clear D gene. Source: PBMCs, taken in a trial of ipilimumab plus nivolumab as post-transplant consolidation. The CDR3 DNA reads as TGTGCCAGCAGGACCGGCCCCACTCACTATGGCTACACCTTC. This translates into CASRTGPTHYGYTF.